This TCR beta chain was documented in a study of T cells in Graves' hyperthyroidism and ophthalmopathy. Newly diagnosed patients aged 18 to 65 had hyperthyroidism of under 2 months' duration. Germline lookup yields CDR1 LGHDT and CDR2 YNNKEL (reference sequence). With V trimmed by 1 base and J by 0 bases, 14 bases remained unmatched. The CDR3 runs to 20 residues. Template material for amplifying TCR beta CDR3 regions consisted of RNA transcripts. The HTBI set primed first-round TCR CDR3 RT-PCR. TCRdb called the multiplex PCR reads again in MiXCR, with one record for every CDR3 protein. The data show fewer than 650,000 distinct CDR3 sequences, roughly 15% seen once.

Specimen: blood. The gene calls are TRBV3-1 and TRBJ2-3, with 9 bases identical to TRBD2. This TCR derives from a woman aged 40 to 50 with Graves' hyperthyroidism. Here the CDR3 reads CASSQALAGARPTSTDTQYF. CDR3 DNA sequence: TGTGCCAGCAGCCAAGCTTTAGCGGGGGCTCGTCCCACTAGCACAGATACGCAGTATTTT.